This TCR beta chain derives from a study of CD8+CD57+ T cells in acquired aplastic anemia. Study-wide background: Sorted cells (CD4+ and CD8+) yielded DNA amounts that averaged about 3.1 ug. Study-level points and caveats: A set of about 28 CD8+ CDR3 sequences was shared between patients and controls, and these sequences appeared highly expressed in patients. Levels of CD8+ Simpson's diversity were not significantly distinct in patients versus controls.

Profiles of TCR beta VDJ and CDR3 were generated from a genomic DNA template. TCRdb re-called the reads with MiXCR, one entry per CDR3 protein. The sample shows 60,000 or so distinct CDR3 sequences, roughly 58% of them seen only once. The sample holds one count of this clonotype. As yet, its antigen is unknown. This CDR3 is 18 amino acids long. V dropped 3 bases and J dropped 2; count of bases not matched to a gene: 10. Germline assignment: CDR1 SGHDN and CDR2 FVKESK. The source is a human donor in good health, serving as a control. V gene TRBV14 combines with J gene TRBJ2-5; 12 bases are shared with TRBD2. The sample taken for sequencing was sorted CD4+, CD8+, or CD8+CD57+ T cells (not recorded which) from PBMCs. The chain's CDR3 is CASSQGLAGLHTQETQYF. DNA for the CDR3: TGTGCCAGCAGCCAGGGACTAGCGGGCCTACATACTCAAGAGACCCAGTACTTC.